This T cell receptor beta chain was recovered during a study of regulatory T cells in long-lasting Graves disease. Arm-PCR of CDR3 regions and iRepertoire HTBI primers were used to build TCR beta libraries. TCRdb itself ran the multiplex PCR reads through MiXCR, one entry per CDR3 protein. There are a few hundred thousand distinct CDR3 sequences in the sample; about a sixth occur only once, and 20% to 25% lies in the top ten. The sample's time point: newly diagnosed GD, antithyroid drugs for less than 3 months. Construction of the TCR library relied on RNA isolated from PBMCs. Whole-study findings and limits: Preferential use of TRBV28, TRBJ1-2 and TRBJ2-5 was seen in persistent disease. Relative to new patients (approximately 1,000), persistent patients exhibited greater sharing of public clonotypes (over 2,500).

The CDR3 has 15 amino acids. CDR1 is SEHNR, CDR2 FQNEAQ, per germline (reference sequence). J was trimmed by 3 bases and V by 1 base; bases with no gene match: 5. This clonotype showed up just a few times. What it binds is unknown. The sample was also linked to a second study, of T cells in Graves' hyperthyroidism and ophthalmopathy. From that study: Ophthalmopathy onset followed model prediction by a median approximately seven months.

This sequence originates from a woman aged 18-35 years with Graves disease. The J gene is TRBJ2-7, the V gene TRBV7-9; 8 bases agree with TRBD2. The input for sequencing was peripheral blood mononuclear cells (PBMCs), taken at new diagnosis, from a patient treated with antithyroid drugs. CDR3 in DNA: TGTGCCAGCAGCTTAGGTAGTAGCGGGGTCTACGAGCAGTACTTC. Translated, it gives CASSLGSSGVYEQYF.